This T cell receptor beta chain derives from a study of blood T cell repertoires in COVID-19. Study-wide background: Sites in the United States, Italy and Spain provided acute and convalescent COVID-19 samples.

Assay used: immunoSEQ multiplex PCR; TCRdb lists only in-frame clones, some missing. The top ten hold roughly 5.1% of the sample, which has 390,000 or so clones, 80% to 85% seen once. Participant age was roughly 18 to 95 years, and participants resided in roughly 24 US areas. Each participant's cohort was designated according to participant-reported clinical history. V was trimmed by 2 bases and J by 7 bases, leaving 18 bases between them. CDR1 and CDR2 (germline): MNHEY, SVGAGI. This CDR3 has 16 residues. The sample comprised PBMCs or T cells enriched from blood (not recorded which). V usage is TRBV6-5 and J usage is TRBJ2-1; D might be TRBD1 (5 bases). This clonotype was obtained from a woman aged 50 to 60 who had recovered from COVID-19. The CDR3 protein is CASSYSLGLAHNEQFF. The CDR3 nucleotides are TGTGCCAGCAGTTACAGTCTGGGGCTGGCCCATAATGAGCAGTTCTTC.